This TCR beta chain appears in the sequencing data of a study of T-cell memory formation after mild COVID-19. 5'RACE with constant-segment primers built TCRalpha and TCRbeta cDNA libraries with UMIs. Each CDR3 protein gets one entry after TCRdb re-called the 5' RACE reads with MiXCR. The sample lists fewer than 400,000 distinct CDR3 sequences, under 15% seen once, with about a fifth in the top ten. This clonotype was counted a few times. Its target is not known. Study-level results: A subset of responding clones appeared in pre-infection memory, suggesting cross-reactive memory joined. Contracting clones localized mainly to CM and EM when CD4+ and mainly to EMRA when CD8+. Day 15 to 85 contracting clones showed balanced CD4/CD8; later expanders leaned CD4+.

This CDR3 region has 12 residues. Deletions cut 5 bases from V and 4 bases from J, with 9 bases between. Germline lookup yields CDR1 SGHRS and CDR2 YFSETQ. This TCR was recovered from a man between 18 and 35 years old who had mild COVID-19 (a few samples of this study predate the infection). Cell type and time point are not known. Sequencing was performed on PBMCs or a T cell subset sorted from them (not recorded which). The chain recombines TRBV5-1 with TRBJ1-1; D is unclear. This CDR3 is CASSNPGTEAFF. The CDR3 DNA reads TGCGCCAGCAGTAACCCGGGCACTGAAGCTTTCTTT.